These 18 T cell receptor beta chains originate from one sample sequenced in a study of T cell responses to AZD1222 COVID-19 vaccine. Produced via immunoSEQ multiplex PCR; TCRdb's table is partial and in-frame only. The profile covers about 130,000 clones, with around 92% appearing a single time and approximately 2% taken by the ten largest. The starting material was peripheral blood, obtained 28 days after the second AZD1222 dose. The receptors derive from an adult who received the AZD1222 COVID-19 vaccine.

The V and J genes are TRBV6-1 and TRBJ1-1, with 8 bases lining up with TRBD1. Trimming took 1 base from V and 5 from J; bases not matched to a gene: 3. Germline V CDR1 and CDR2: MNHNS, SASEGT. This CDR3 is 14 amino acids long. The CDR3 here is CASSEENRGTEAFF. The CDR3, as DNA: TGTGCCAGCAGTGAAGAAAACAGGGGGACTGAAGCTTTCTTT.

This CDR3 is CASSQGTGEWNVLTF. In DNA, the CDR3 is TGTGCCAGCAGCCAAGGAACGGGTGAATGGAACGTCCTGACTTTC. V is TRBV3-1 (or the pseudogene TRBV3-2) and J is TRBJ2-6; unclear D gene. The CDR3 consists of 15 residues. Germline V CDR1 and CDR2: LGHDT, YNNKEL (reference sequence). Between the trimmed V and J ends, which lost 1 base and 10 bases, there was a span of 14 bases.

This clone has only a few counts. The rearrangement links TRBV10-3 to TRBJ2-2; D not resolved. V shed 8 bases and J shed 1 base, with 17 bases lying between them. CDR1 is ENHRY and CDR2 is SYGVKD in the germline V gene. The CDR3 has 16 amino acids. The CDR3 DNA reads as TGTGCCATCCCGGCGCCTAGATCGGTGAACACCGGGGAGCTGTTTTTT. It is translated as CAIPAPRSVNTGELFF.

The rearrangement joins TRBV6-6 to TRBJ2-7, with 8 bases matching TRBD1. From germline, CDR1 is MNHNY and CDR2 SVGAGI (reference sequence). This CDR3 has 14 amino acids. V lost 6 bases to trimming and J lost 3 bases; unmatched junction nucleotides: 7. The CDR3 sequence: CASSSDRARYEQYF. The CDR3 DNA reads TGTGCCAGCAGCTCGGACAGGGCACGCTACGAGCAGTACTTC.

The chain couples TRBV7-6 to TRBJ2-2; D possibly corresponds to TRBD1 (6 bases). This CDR3 comprises 16 residues. The germline gives CDR1 SGHVS, CDR2 FNYEAQ. Between the trimmed V and J ends, which lost 5 bases and 1 base, there was a span of 14 bases. CDR3 region: CASSPQRGGNTGELFF. CDR3 bases: TGTGCCAGCAGCCCCCAGCGAGGGGGGAACACCGGGGAGCTGTTTTTT. The whole variable domain, filled in from reference TRBV7-6 and TRBJ2-2, reads GAGVSQSPRYKVTKRGQDVALRCDPISGHVSLYWYRQALGQGPEFLTYFNYEAQQDKSGLPNDRFSAERPEGSISTLTIQRTEQRDSAMYRCASSPQRGGNTGELFFGEGSRLTVL.

This clone occurred once. The chain uses TRBV18 and TRBJ1-2; D ambiguous. V lost 0 bases, J lost 4 bases, and 9 bases lay in between. Germline V gives CDR1 KGHSH, CDR2 LQKENI. This CDR3 is 14 amino acids long. The CDR3 spells CASSPPVSAYGYTF. CDR3 nucleotides: TGTGCCAGCTCACCACCGGTCTCAGCCTATGGCTACACCTTC.

This chain uses TRBV18 with TRBJ2-2, with 7 bases lining up with TRBD2. Germline V CDR1 and CDR2: KGHSH, LQKENI. There are 15 residues in the CDR3. The V segment lost 3 bases and the J segment 4 bases; nucleotides outside the gene matches: 5. The CDR3 loop is CASSPPSGATGELFF. The CDR3, as DNA: TGTGCCAGCTCACCCCCTAGCGGAGCCACCGGGGAGCTGTTTTTT. Combining the CDR3 with reference TRBV18 and TRBJ2-2 gives the whole variable domain NAGVMQNPRHLVRRRGQEARLRCSPMKGHSHVYWYRQLPEEGLKFMVYLQKENIIDESGMPKERFSAEFPKEGPSILRIQQVVRGDSAAYFCASSPPSGATGELFFGEGSRLTVL.

The rearrangement links TRBV3-1 (or the pseudogene TRBV3-2) to TRBJ1-5; 7 nucleotides align to TRBD1. This CDR3 is 14 amino acids long. Germline V lookup: CDR1 LGHDT, CDR2 YNNKEL (reference sequence). The trim removed 5 bases at V and 7 bases at J, leaving 8 bases unmatched. Here the CDR3 DNA reads TGTGCCAGCAGCTTACAGGGGTGGGGACAGCCCCAGCATTTT. Translating gives CASSLQGWGQPQHF.

The CDR3 protein is CASSPWGGANTGELFF. The CDR3 DNA reads as TGTGCCAGCAGCCCCTGGGGGGGGGCCAACACCGGGGAGCTGTTTTTT. The gene calls are TRBV7-9 and TRBJ2-2, with D perhaps TRBD2 (7 bases). CDR1 is SEHNR and CDR2 is FQNEAQ in the germline V gene (reference sequence). V lost 5 bases to trimming and J lost 2 bases, with 15 bases between them. CDR3 length: 16 residues. The full variable domain, rest sourced from reference TRBV7-9 and TRBJ2-2, is DTGVSQNPRHKITKRGQNVTFRCDPISEHNRLYWYRQTLGQGPEFLTYFQNEAQLEKSRLLSDRFSAERPKGSFSTLEIQRTEQGDSAMYLCASSPWGGANTGELFFGEGSRLTVL.

CDR3 sequence (DNA): TGCGCCAGCAGCCAAGTTTCGGGGGCAGGGACGGGTGAGCAGTTCTTC. Translation gives CASSQVSGAGTGEQFF. The chain uses TRBV4-1 and TRBJ2-1; D tentatively reads TRBD1 or TRBD2 (6 bases each). V dropped 1 base and J dropped 9 bases, with 19 bases sitting between them. In germline, CDR1 is MGHRA, CDR2 YSYEKL. This CDR3 comprises 16 residues.

The V and J genes are TRBV9 and TRBJ1-4; D unresolved. The ends were cut back, 0 bases at V and 1 base at J, with 7 bases in the middle. This CDR3 is built from 15 residues. In germline, CDR1 is SGDLS, CDR2 YYNGEE. The CDR3 is CASSVGVRTNEKLFF. The CDR3 nucleotides are TGTGCCAGCAGCGTAGGTGTCAGAACTAATGAAAAACTGTTTTTT.

This chain joins TRBV19 and TRBJ1-2; D gene ambiguous. The V gene's germline CDR1 is LNHDA and CDR2 SQIVND (reference sequence). The CDR3 consists of 16 residues. V was cut by 6 bases and J by 7 bases, with 24 bases left in between. CDR3 sequence: CASRSPRTPGRGGYTF. The CDR3, as DNA: TGTGCCAGTAGGAGCCCCAGGACTCCGGGTAGAGGTGGCTACACCTTC.

The V call is TRBV15, the J call TRBJ2-5; D gene ambiguous. V lost 0 bases to trimming and J lost 5 bases, with 4 bases between them. Germline loops: CDR1 LNHNV, CDR2 YYDKDF (reference sequence). The CDR3 is made up of 12 amino acids. The CDR3 DNA is TGTGCCACCAGCAGAGATTCGGAGACCCAGTACTTC. It codes for CATSRDSETQYF.

The chain uses TRBV5-4 and TRBJ2-5; the match to TRBD1 covers 9 bases. Germline V gives CDR1 SGHNT, CDR2 YYREEE (reference sequence). Unmatched junction bases numbered 2, after V lost 4 bases and J lost 1 base. This CDR3 has 14 residues. DNA of the CDR3: TGTGCCAGCAGCCGGACAGGGGCCCAAGAGACCCAGTACTTC. As protein: CASSRTGAQETQYF.

V is TRBV4-1 and J is TRBJ1-1, with 8 positions matching TRBD1. With V trimmed by 1 base and J by 3 bases, 4 bases remained unmatched. The CDR3 length is 15 residues. CDR1 MGHRA and CDR2 YSYEKL come from the germline V gene. The CDR3, as DNA: TGCGCCAGCAGCCAAGTGGGACAGGCTTACACTGAAGCTTTCTTT. Amino acid sequence: CASSQVGQAYTEAFF.

The rearrangement uses TRBV18 and TRBJ1-2; 7 positions agree with TRBD1. Germline V gene lookup returns CDR1 KGHSH and CDR2 LQKENI. This CDR3 is built from 13 residues. Losses at the gene ends were 1 base for V and 6 bases for J; bases not matched to a gene: 2. CDR3 loop: CASSPQDRDGYTF. The DNA for the CDR3 is TGTGCCAGCTCACCACAAGACAGGGATGGCTACACCTTC. Full variable domain (rest looked up from reference TRBV18 and TRBJ1-2): NAGVMQNPRHLVRRRGQEARLRCSPMKGHSHVYWYRQLPEEGLKFMVYLQKENIIDESGMPKERFSAEFPKEGPSILRIQQVVRGDSAAYFCASSPQDRDGYTFGSGTRLTVV.

The chain recombines TRBV5-4 with TRBJ2-3; D is perhaps TRBD1 (5 bases). CDR1 is SGHNT and CDR2 is YYREEE in the germline V gene (reference sequence). V was cut by 3 bases and J by 0 bases, with 8 bases left in between. The CDR3 covers 14 residues. The chain's CDR3 is CASSWTPSTDTQYF. As DNA, the CDR3 is TGTGCCAGCAGCTGGACACCTAGCACAGATACGCAGTATTTT. Full variable domain (remainder filled in from reference TRBV5-4 and TRBJ2-3): ETGVTQSPTHLIKTRGQQVTLRCSSQSGHNTVSWYQQALGQGPQFIFQYYREEENGRGNFPPRFSGLQFPNYSSELNVNALELDDSALYLCASSWTPSTDTQYFGPGTRLTVL.

The chain carries TRBV7-2 and TRBJ1-5; D is undetermined. Per germline, CDR1 SGHTA and CDR2 FQGNSA. Trimming cost V 2 bases and J 2 bases, with 7 bases left between them. The CDR3 is 14 residues long. The CDR3 spells CASSLNLGNQPQHF. The DNA of the CDR3 is TGTGCCAGCAGCTTAAATCTGGGCAATCAGCCCCAGCATTTT.